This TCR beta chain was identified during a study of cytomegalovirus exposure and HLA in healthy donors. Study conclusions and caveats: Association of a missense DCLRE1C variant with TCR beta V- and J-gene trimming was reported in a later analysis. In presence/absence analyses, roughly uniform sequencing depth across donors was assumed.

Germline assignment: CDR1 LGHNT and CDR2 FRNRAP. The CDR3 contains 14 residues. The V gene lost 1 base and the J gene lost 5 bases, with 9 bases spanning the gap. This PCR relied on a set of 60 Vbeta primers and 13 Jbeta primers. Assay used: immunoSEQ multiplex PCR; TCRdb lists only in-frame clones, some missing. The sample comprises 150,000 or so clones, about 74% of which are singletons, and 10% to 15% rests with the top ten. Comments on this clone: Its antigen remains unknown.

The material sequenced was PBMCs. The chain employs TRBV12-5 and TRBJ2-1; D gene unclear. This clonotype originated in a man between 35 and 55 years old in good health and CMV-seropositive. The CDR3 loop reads CASGLGQRHNEQFF. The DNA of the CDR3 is TGTGCTAGTGGTTTGGGGCAGCGACACAATGAGCAGTTCTTC.